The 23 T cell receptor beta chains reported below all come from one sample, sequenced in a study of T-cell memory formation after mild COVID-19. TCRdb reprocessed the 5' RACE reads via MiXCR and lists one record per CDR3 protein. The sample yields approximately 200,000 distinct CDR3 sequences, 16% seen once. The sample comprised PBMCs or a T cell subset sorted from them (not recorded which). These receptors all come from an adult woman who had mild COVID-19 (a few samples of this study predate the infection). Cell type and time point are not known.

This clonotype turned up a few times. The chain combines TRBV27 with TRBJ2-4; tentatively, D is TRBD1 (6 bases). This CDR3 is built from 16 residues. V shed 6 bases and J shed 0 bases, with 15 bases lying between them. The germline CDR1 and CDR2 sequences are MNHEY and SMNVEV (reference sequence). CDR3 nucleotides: TGTGCCAGCAGGCCCGGGACAACGGGAGCCAAAAACATTCAGTACTTC. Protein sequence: CASRPGTTGAKNIQYF.

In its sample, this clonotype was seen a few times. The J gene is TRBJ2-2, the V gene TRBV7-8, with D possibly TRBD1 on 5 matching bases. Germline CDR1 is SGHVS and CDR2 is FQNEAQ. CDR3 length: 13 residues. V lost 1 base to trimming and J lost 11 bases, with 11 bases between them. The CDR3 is CASSLGGRGELFF. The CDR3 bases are TGTGCCAGCAGCTTAGGGGGCCGCGGAGAGCTGTTTTTT.

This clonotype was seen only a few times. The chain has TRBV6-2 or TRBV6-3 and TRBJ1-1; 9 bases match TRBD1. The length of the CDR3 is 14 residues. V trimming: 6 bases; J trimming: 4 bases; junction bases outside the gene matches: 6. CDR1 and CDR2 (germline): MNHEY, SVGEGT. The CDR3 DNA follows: TGTGCCAGCAGACGACAGGGGGAGAGCACTGAAGCTTTCTTT. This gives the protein CASRRQGESTEAFF.

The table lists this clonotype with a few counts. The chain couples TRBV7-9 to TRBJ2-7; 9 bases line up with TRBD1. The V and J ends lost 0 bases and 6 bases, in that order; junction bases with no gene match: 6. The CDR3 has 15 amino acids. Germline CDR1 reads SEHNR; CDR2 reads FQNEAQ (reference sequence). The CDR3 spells CASSLAGTGLSEQYF. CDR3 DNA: TGTGCCAGCAGCTTAGCCGGGACAGGGTTGTCCGAGCAGTACTTC.

CDR3 residues: CASSTANRHNEQFF. In nucleotides, the CDR3 is TGTGCCAGTAGTACCGCCAATCGACACAATGAGCAGTTCTTC. The rearrangement joins TRBV19 to TRBJ2-1, with D uncertain. Per the germline V gene, CDR1 is LNHDA and CDR2 is SQIVND (reference sequence). This CDR3 region has 14 residues. Deletions cut 4 bases from V and 5 bases from J, with 12 bases between.

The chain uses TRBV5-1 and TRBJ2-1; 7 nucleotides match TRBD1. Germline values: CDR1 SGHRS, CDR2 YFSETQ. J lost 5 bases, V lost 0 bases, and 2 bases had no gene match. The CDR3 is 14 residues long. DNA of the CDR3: TGCGCCAGCAGCTTGGTGGGGACAGACAATGAGCAGTTCTTC. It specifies CASSLVGTDNEQFF.

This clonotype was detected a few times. CDR3 residues: CASSLPGQGASETQYF. The DNA of the CDR3 is TGTGCCAGTAGTTTACCGGGACAGGGGGCTTCAGAGACCCAGTACTTC. V and J are TRBV19 and TRBJ2-5; 12 nucleotides align to TRBD1. The germline CDR1 and CDR2 sequences are LNHDA and SQIVND (reference sequence). With V trimmed by 5 bases and J by 4 bases, 8 bases remained unmatched. There are 16 residues in the CDR3.

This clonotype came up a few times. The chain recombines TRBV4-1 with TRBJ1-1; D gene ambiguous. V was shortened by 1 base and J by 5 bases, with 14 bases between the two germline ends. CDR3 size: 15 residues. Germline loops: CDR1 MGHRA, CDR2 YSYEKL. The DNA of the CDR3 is TGCGCCAGCAGCCAAGTTATCGGGGTTGGGACTGAAGCTTTCTTT. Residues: CASSQVIGVGTEAFF.

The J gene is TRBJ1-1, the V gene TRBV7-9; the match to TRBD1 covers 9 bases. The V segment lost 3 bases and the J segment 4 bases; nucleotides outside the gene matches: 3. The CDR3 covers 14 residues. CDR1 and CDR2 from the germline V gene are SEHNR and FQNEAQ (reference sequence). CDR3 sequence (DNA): TGTGCCAGCAGCTTTCCGGGACAGGGCACTGAAGCTTTCTTT. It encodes CASSFPGQGTEAFF.

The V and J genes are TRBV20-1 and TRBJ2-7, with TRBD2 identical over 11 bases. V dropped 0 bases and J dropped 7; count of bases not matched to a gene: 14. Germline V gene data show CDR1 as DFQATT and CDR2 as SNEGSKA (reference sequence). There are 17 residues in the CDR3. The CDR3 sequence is CSARDKLAGVFPWEQYF. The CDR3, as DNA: TGCAGTGCTAGAGATAAACTAGCGGGAGTTTTTCCTTGGGAGCAGTACTTC.

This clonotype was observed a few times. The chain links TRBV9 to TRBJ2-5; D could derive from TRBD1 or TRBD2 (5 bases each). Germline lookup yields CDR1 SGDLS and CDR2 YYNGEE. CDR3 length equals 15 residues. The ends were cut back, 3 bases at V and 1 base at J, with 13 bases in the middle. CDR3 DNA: TGTGCCAGCAGCGGGGACGGGCTATTCCAAGAGACCCAGTACTTC. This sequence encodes CASSGDGLFQETQYF.

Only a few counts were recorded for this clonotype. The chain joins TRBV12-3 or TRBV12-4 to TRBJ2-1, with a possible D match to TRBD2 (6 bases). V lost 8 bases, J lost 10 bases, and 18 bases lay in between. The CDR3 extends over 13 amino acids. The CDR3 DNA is TGTGCCAGCGGCCCTAGCGCGACCCGGGAGCAGTTCTTC. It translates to CASGPSATREQFF.

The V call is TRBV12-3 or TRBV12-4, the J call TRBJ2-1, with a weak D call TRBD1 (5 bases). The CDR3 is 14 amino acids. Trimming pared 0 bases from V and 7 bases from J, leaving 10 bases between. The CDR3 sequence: CASSLAGAGNEQFF. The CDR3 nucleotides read TGTGCCAGCAGTTTAGCAGGGGCAGGTAATGAGCAGTTCTTC.

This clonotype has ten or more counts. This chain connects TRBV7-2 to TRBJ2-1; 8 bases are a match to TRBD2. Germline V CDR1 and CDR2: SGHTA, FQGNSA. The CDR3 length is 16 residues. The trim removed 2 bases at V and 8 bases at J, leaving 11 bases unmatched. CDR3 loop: CASSLRGGLVGYEQFF. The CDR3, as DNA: TGTGCCAGCAGCTTAAGGGGGGGACTAGTCGGCTATGAGCAGTTCTTC. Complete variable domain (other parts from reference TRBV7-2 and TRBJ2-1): GAGVSQSPSNKVTEKGKDVELRCDPISGHTALYWYRQSLGQGLEFLIYFQGNSAPDKSGLPSDRFSAERTGGSVSTLTIQRTQQEDSAVYLCASSLRGGLVGYEQFFGPGTRLTVL.

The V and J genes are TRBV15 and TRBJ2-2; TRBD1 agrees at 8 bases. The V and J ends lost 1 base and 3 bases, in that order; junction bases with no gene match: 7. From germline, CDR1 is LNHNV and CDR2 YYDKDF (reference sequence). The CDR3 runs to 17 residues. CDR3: CATSRGQGARDTGELFF. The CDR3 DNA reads TGTGCCACCAGCAGAGGGCAGGGGGCGCGGGACACCGGGGAGCTGTTTTTT. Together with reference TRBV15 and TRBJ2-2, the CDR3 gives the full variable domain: DAMVIQNPRYQVTQFGKPVTLSCSQTLNHNVMYWYQQKSSQAPKLLFHYYDKDFNNEADTPDNFQSRRPNTSFCFLDIRSPGLGDTAMYLCATSRGQGARDTGELFFGEGSRLTVL.

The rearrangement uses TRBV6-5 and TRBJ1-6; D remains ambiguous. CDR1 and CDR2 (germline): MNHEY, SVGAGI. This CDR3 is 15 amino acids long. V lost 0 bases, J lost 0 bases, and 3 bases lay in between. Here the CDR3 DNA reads TGTGCCAGCAGTTACTCCAGCTCCTATAATTCACCCCTCCACTTT. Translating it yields CASSYSSSYNSPLHF.

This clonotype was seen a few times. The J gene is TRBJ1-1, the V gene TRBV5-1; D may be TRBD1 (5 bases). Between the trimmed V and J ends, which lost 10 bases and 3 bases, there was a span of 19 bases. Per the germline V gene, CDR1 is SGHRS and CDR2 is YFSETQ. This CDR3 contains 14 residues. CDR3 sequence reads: CAGTLRGLDTEAFF. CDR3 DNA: TGCGCCGGCACCCTGAGGGGCCTTGACACTGAAGCTTTCTTT.

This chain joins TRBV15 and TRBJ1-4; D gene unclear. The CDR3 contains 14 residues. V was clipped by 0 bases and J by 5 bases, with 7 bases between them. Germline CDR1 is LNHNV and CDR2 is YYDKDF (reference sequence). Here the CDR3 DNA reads TGTGCCACCAGCAGAGATCTTTCGAATGAAAAACTGTTTTTT. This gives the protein CATSRDLSNEKLFF.

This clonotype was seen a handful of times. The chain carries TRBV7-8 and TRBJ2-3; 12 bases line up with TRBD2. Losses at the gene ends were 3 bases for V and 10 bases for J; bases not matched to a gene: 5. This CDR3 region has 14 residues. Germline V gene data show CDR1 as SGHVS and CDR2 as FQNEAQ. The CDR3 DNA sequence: TGTGCCAGCAGCTTGACTAGCGGGAGTGGGGCGCAGTATTTT. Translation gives CASSLTSGSGAQYF.

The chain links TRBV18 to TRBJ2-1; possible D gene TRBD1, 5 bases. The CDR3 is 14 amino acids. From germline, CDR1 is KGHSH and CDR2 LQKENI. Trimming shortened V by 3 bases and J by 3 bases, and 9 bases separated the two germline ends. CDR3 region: CASSPQGIYNEQFF. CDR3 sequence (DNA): TGTGCCAGCTCACCCCAGGGAATCTACAATGAGCAGTTCTTC.

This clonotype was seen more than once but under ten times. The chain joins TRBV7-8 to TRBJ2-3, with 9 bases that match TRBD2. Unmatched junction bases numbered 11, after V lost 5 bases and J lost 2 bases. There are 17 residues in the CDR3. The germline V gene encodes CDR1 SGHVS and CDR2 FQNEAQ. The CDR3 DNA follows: TGTGCCAGCAGCCCCCTTCAGCGGGGGGTTATCACAGATACGCAGTATTTT. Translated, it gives CASSPLQRGVITDTQYF.

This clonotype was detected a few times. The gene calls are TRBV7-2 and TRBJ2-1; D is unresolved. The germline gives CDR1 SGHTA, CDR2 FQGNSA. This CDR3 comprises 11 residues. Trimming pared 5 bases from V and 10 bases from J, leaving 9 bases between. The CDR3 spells CASSLPIEQFF. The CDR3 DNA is TGTGCCAGCAGCCTCCCCATCGAGCAGTTCTTC.

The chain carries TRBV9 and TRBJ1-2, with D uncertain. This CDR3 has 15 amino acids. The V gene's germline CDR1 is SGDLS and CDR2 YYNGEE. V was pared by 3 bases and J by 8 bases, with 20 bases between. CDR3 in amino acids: CASSANPGRIGGYTF. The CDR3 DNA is TGTGCCAGCAGCGCGAACCCCGGACGAATCGGAGGCTACACCTTC.